These 12 T cell receptor beta chains were sequenced from one sample in a study of cytomegalovirus exposure and HLA in healthy donors. Primers included in the PCR were 60 Vbeta and 13 Jbeta primers. Method: immunoSEQ multiplex PCR; TCRdb's copy keeps in-frame clones and lacks some. The data show about 140,000 clones, 76% seen once. The sample comprised PBMCs. Every receptor here comes from a man aged 35 to 55 in good health and CMV-seronegative.

The chain has TRBV7-6 and TRBJ2-7, with D hard to call. Trimming cost V 5 bases and J 2 bases, with 10 bases left between them. Germline V gene lookup returns CDR1 SGHVS and CDR2 FNYEAQ. CDR3 size: 13 residues. The CDR3 loop is CASSPSTAYEQYF. In DNA form, the CDR3 reads TGTGCCAGCAGCCCTTCTACCGCCTACGAGCAGTACTTC.

The chain employs TRBV7-3 and TRBJ1-1, with D possibly TRBD1 on 5 matching bases. Germline V CDR1 and CDR2: SGHTA, FQGTGA. The CDR3 totals 13 residues. V dropped 4 bases and J dropped 9 bases, with 15 bases sitting between them. The CDR3 sequence is CASSSRPDTKAFF. CDR3 DNA: TGTGCCAGCAGCTCCCGCCCGGACACAAAAGCTTTCTTT.

The rearrangement joins TRBV30 to TRBJ2-7, with no clear D. The V end lost 2 bases, the J end lost 1 base, and 6 bases lay between the germline ends. Germline CDR1 GTSNPN, CDR2 SVGIG (reference sequence). The CDR3 sequence is 12 residues long. For the CDR3, the DNA is TGTGCCTGGAGTCCTAATTCCTACGAGCAGTACTTC. This encodes CAWSPNSYEQYF.

The CDR3 here is CASSSAGGEQYF. The CDR3 coding sequence is TGTGCCAGCAGCTCCGCAGGGGGCGAGCAGTACTTC. The V call is TRBV11-3, the J call TRBJ2-7; 7 nucleotides match TRBD1. Germline loops: CDR1 SGHNT, CDR2 YENEEA. The CDR3 loop spans 12 amino acids. After removal of 4 bases from V and 6 bases from J, the junction contained 3 bases not matched to a gene.

J is TRBJ2-5 and V is TRBV5-4; 11 positions agree with TRBD2. Germline V lookup: CDR1 SGHNT, CDR2 YYREEE (reference sequence). The CDR3 runs to 15 residues. V shed 0 bases, J shed 5 bases, and the junction held 3 bases outside the gene matches. CDR3 loop: CASSLAASGGETQYF. In nucleotides, the CDR3 is TGTGCCAGCAGCTTGGCGGCTAGCGGGGGGGAGACCCAGTACTTC.

The gene calls are TRBV5-1 and TRBJ2-7, with D possibly matching TRBD2 (6 bases). Deletions cut 4 bases from V and 0 bases from J, with 11 bases between. The germline CDR1 and CDR2 sequences are SGHRS and YFSETQ. The CDR3 consists of 14 residues. The CDR3, as DNA: TGCGCCAGCAGCCGACAGACTAGCTCCTACGAGCAGTACTTC. This gives the protein CASSRQTSSYEQYF.

CDR3 coding DNA: TGCGCCAGCAGCCCTAGGGGGGGTGGCACCGGGGAGCTGTTTTTT. It translates to CASSPRGGGTGELFF. The rearrangement uses TRBV4-3 and TRBJ2-2, with D possibly matching TRBD2 (7 bases). The CDR3 has 15 residues. CDR1 is LGHNA and CDR2 is YSLEER in the germline V gene. V lost 4 bases and J lost 4, with 13 bases in between.

The chain has TRBV19 and TRBJ1-5; 7 bases map to TRBD1. The junction had 10 bases not matched to a gene; V was cut back by 3 bases and J by 11 bases. Germline V gene sequence: CDR1 LNHDA, CDR2 SQIVND (reference sequence). The CDR3 loop spans 14 amino acids. DNA of the CDR3: TGTGCCAGTAGTATTACAGGGGAATATAATGCCCAGCATTTT. It specifies CASSITGEYNAQHF.

This clone has a single count. The V gene is TRBV7-3, the J gene TRBJ1-1; 9 bases are a match to TRBD1. This CDR3 region has 17 residues. Germline values: CDR1 SGHTA, CDR2 FQGTGA. V lost 0 bases and J lost 5; bases outside the gene matches: 10. DNA of the CDR3: TGTGCCAGCAGCTTAACGGGGGGACAGGGCGGTCGGACTGAAGCTTTCTTT. This translates into CASSLTGGQGGRTEAFF. The full variable domain, rest sourced from reference TRBV7-3 and TRBJ1-1, is GAGVSQTPSNKVTEKGKYVELRCDPISGHTALYWYRQSLGQGPEFLIYFQGTGAADDSGLPNDRFFAVRPEGSVSTLKIQRTERGDSAVYLCASSLTGGQGGRTEAFFGQGTRLTVV.

V gene TRBV6-5 combines with J gene TRBJ1-2; D is unclear. With 3 bases removed from V and 4 bases from J, the gap between germline ends came to 12 bases. Germline V gives CDR1 MNHEY, CDR2 SVGAGI. The CDR3 spans 14 residues. The CDR3 protein is CASSYVGGSYGYTF. In DNA, the CDR3 is TGTGCCAGCAGTTATGTTGGAGGGTCCTATGGCTACACCTTC.

This chain uses TRBV6-1 with TRBJ2-7; D not resolved. The germline V gene encodes CDR1 MNHNS and CDR2 SASEGT. This CDR3 has 13 residues. The V end was cut by 3 bases, the J end by 3 bases, with 9 bases between. The CDR3 coding sequence is TGTGCCAGCAGTGAGACTGATGACTACGAGCAGTACTTC. As protein: CASSETDDYEQYF.

The chain uses TRBV5-1 and TRBJ1-6, with no clear D. Germline V gene data show CDR1 as SGHRS and CDR2 as YFSETQ. The CDR3 runs to 15 residues. Deletions cut 3 bases from V and 12 bases from J, with 19 bases between. The DNA for the CDR3 is TGCGCCAGCAGCTCGGGTGATGATCGGAGGCTACCCCTCCACTTT. Protein sequence: CASSSGDDRRLPLHF.